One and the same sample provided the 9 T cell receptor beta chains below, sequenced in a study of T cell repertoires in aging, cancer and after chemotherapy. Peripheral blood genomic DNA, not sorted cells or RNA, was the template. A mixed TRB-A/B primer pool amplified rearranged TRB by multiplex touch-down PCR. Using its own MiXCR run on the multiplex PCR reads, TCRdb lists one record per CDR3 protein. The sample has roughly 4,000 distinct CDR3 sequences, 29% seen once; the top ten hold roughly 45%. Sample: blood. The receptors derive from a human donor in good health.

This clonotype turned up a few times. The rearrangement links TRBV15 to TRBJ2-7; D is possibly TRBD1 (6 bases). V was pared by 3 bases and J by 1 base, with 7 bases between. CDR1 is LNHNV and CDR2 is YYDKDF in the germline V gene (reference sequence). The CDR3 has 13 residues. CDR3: CATSRDRSYEQYF. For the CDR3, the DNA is TGTGCCACCAGCAGGGACAGATCCTACGAGCAGTACTTC.

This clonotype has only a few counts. The CDR3 here is CASSLSLRDPEFNQPQHF. The CDR3 DNA sequence: TGTGCCAGCAGTTTGAGTCTTAGGGACCCGGAGTTTAATCAGCCCCAGCATTTT. The chain uses TRBV12-3 or TRBV12-4 and TRBJ1-5; TRBD1 might be the D (5 bases). There are 18 residues in the CDR3. The V end lost 3 bases, the J end lost 4 bases, and 22 bases lay between the germline ends.

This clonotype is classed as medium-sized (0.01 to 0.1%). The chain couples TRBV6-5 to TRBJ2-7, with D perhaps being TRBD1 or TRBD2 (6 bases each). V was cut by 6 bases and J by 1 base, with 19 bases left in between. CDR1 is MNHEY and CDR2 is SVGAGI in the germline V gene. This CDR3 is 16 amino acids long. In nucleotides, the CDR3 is TGTGCCAGCAGACTCGGGGGCATGGGGGGATCCTACGAGCAGTACTTC. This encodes CASRLGGMGGSYEQYF.

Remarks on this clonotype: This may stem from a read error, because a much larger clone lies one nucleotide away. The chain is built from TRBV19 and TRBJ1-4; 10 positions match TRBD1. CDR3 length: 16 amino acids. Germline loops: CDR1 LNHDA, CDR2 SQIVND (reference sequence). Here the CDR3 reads CASSVPTGTGDEKPFF. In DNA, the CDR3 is TGTGCCAGTAGTGTTCCAACCGGGACAGGGGATGAAAAACCGTTTTTT.

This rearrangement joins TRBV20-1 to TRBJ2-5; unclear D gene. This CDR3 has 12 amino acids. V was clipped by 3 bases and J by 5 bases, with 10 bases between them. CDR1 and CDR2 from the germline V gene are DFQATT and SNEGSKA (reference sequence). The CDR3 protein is CSASKARETQYF. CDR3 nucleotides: TGCAGTGCTAGTAAGGCGAGGGAGACCCAGTACTTC.

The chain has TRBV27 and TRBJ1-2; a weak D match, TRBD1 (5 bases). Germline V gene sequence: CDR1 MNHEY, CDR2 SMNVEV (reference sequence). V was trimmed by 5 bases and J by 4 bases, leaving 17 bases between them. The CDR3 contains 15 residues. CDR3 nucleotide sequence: TGTGCCAGCAGTGCCCAACAGGAGACTATCTATGGCTACACCTTC. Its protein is CASSAQQETIYGYTF.

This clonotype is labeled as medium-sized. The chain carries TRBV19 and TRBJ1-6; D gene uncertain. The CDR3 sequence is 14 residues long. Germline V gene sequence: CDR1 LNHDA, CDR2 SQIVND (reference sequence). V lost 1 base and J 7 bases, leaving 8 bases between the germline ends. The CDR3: CASSIAGVNSPLHF. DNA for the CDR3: TGTGCCAGTAGTATAGCCGGGGTAAATTCACCCCTCCACTTT.

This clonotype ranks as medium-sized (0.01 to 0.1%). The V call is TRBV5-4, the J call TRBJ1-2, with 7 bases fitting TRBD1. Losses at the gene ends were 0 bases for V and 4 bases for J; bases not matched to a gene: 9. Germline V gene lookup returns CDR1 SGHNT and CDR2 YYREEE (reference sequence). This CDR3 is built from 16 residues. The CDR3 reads CASSLDRGGKVYGYTF. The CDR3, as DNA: TGTGCCAGCAGCTTGGACAGGGGAGGAAAAGTCTATGGCTACACCTTC.

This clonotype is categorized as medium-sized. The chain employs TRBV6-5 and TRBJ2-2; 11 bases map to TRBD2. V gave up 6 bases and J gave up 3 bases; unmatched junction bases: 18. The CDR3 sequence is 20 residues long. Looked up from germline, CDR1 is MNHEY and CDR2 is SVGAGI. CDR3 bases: TGTGCCAGCAGCCCCTCCTGGCAGGGCGGACTAGCGGGCGACACCGGGGAGCTGTTTTTT. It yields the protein CASSPSWQGGLAGDTGELFF.